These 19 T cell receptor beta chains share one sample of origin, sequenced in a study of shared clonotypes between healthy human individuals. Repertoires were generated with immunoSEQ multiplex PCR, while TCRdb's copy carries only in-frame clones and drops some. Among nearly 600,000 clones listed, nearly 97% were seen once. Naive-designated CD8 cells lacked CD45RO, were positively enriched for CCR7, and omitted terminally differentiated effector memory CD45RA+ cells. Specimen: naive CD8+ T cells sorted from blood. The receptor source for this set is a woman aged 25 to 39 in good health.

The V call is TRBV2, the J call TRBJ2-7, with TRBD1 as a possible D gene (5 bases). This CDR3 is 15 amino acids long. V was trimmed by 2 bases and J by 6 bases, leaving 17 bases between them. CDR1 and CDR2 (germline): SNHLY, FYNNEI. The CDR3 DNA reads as TGTGCCAGCAGTGAAAGTGGAGCTCTCCAGGGCGAGCAGTACTTC. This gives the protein CASSESGALQGEQYF.

CDR3 bases: TGTGCCAGTAGTATGTTCGGGAGTGGGGGCACAGATACGCAGTATTTT. Its protein is CASSMFGSGGTDTQYF. The chain uses TRBV19 and TRBJ2-3; D possibly corresponds to TRBD2 (6 bases). Germline CDR1 and CDR2: LNHDA and SQIVND (reference sequence). V shed 3 bases and J shed 1 base, with 14 bases lying between them. The CDR3 runs to 16 residues.

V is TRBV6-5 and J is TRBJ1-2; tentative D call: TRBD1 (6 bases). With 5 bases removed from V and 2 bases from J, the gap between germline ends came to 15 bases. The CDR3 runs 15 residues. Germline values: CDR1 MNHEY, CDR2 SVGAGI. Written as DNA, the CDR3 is TGTGCCAGCAGTCCCACTACAGGGTACAACTATGGCTACACCTTC. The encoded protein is CASSPTTGYNYGYTF.

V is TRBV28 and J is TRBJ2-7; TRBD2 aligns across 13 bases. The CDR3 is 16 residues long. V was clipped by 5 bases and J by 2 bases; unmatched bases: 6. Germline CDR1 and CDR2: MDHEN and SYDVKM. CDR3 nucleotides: TGTGCCAGCAGTCCTACTAGCGGGAGGGTTACCTACGAGCAGTACTTC. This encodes CASSPTSGRVTYEQYF.

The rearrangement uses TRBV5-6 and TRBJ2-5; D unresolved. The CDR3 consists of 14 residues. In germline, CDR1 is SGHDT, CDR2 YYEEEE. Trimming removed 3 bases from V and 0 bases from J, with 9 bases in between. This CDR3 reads CASSSVGDQETQYF. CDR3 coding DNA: TGTGCCAGCAGCTCCGTAGGAGACCAAGAGACCCAGTACTTC.

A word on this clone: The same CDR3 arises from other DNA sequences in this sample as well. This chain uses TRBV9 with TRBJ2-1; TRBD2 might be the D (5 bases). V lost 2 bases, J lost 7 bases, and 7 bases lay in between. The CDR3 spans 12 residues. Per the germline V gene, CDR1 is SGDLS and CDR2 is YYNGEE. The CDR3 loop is CASSVEANEQFF. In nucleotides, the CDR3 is TGTGCCAGCAGCGTGGAGGCAAATGAGCAGTTCTTC.

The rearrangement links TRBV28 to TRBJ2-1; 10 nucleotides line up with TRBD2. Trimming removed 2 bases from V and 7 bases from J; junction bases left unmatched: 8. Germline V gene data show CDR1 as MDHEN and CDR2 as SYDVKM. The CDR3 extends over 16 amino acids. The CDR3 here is CASSLVHASGSNEQFF. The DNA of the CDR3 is TGTGCCAGCAGTTTAGTCCACGCTAGCGGGAGTAATGAGCAGTTCTTC.

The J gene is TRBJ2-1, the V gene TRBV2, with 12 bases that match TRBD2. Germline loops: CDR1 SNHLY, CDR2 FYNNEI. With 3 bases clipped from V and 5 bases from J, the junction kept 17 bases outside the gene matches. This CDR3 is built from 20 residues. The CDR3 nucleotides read TGTGCCAGCAGTGATTTGTTCGCTAGCGGGAGGGGCCTATCGAACAATGAGCAGTTCTTC. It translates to CASSDLFASGRGLSNNEQFF. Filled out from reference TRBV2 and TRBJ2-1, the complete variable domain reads EPEVTQTPSHQVTQMGQEVILRCVPISNHLYFYWYRQILGQKVEFLVSFYNNEISEKSEIFDDQFSVERPDGSNFTLKIRSTKLEDSAMYFCASSDLFASGRGLSNNEQFFGPGTRLTVL.

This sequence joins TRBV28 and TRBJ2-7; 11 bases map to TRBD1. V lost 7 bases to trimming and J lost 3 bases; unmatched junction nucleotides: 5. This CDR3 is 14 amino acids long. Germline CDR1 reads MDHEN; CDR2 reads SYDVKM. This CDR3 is CASMDRGPLYEQYF. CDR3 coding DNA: TGTGCCAGCATGGACAGGGGGCCCCTCTACGAGCAGTACTTC.

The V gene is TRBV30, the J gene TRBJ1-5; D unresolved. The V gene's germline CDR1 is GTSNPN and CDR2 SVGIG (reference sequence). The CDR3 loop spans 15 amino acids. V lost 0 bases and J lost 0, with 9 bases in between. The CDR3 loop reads CAWSVRTDSNQPQHF. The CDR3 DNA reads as TGTGCCTGGAGTGTCCGGACGGATAGCAATCAGCCCCAGCATTTT.

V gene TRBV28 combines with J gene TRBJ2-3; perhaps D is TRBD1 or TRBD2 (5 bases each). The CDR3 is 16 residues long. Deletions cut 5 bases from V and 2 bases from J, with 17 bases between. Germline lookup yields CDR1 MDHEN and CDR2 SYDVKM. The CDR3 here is CASSMRDRHLTDTQYF. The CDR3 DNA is TGTGCCAGCAGTATGAGGGACCGACACCTCACAGATACGCAGTATTTT.

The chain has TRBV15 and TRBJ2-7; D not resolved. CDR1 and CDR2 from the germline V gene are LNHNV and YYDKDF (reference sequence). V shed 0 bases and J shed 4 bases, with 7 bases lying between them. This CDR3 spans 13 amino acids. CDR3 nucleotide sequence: TGTGCCACCAGCAGAGAGTCCCATTACGAGCAGTACTTC. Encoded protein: CATSRESHYEQYF.

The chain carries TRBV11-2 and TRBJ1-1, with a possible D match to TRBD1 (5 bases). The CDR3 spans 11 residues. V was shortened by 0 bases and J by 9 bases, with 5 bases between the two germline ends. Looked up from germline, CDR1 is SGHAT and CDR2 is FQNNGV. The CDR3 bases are TGTGCCAGCAGCTTAGAGGGGCAAGCTTTCTTT. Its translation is CASSLEGQAFF.

The CDR3 region has the DNA TGTGCCAGCAGTTTACCCTGGGCCTCTGGAAACACCATATATTTT. It encodes CASSLPWASGNTIYF. The J gene is TRBJ1-3, the V gene TRBV28; D not certain. Trimming stripped 2 bases from V and 0 bases from J, with 8 bases between. Looked up from germline, CDR1 is MDHEN and CDR2 is SYDVKM. The CDR3 length is 15 residues.

CDR3 protein: CASSLGSRNEKLFF. The CDR3 region has the DNA TGTGCCAGCAGCTTGGGCTCGAGAAATGAAAAACTGTTTTTT. The chain carries TRBV5-5 and TRBJ1-4, with unresolved D. V lost 0 bases to trimming and J lost 5 bases, with 8 bases between them. The CDR3 totals 14 residues. CDR1 is SGHKS, CDR2 YYEKEE, per germline (reference sequence).

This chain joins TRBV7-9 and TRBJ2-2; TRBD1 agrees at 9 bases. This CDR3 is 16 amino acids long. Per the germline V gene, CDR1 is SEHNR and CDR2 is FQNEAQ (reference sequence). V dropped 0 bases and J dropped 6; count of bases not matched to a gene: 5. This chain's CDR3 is CASSLATGGPPGELFF. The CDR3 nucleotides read TGTGCCAGCAGCTTAGCTACAGGGGGCCCACCCGGGGAGCTGTTTTTT.

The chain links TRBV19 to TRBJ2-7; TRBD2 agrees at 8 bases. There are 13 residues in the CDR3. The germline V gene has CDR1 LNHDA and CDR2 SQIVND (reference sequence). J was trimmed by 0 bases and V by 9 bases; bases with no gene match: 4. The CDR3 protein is CASGRGDSYEQYF. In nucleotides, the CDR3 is TGTGCCAGCGGGAGGGGGGACTCCTACGAGCAGTACTTC.

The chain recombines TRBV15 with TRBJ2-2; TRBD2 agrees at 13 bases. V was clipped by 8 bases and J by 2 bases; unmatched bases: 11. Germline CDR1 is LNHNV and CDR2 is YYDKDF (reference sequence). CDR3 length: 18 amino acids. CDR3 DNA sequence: TGTGCCACCGGGGGACTAGCGGGACCTCTGGGAAACACCGGGGAGCTGTTTTTT. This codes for CATGGLAGPLGNTGELFF. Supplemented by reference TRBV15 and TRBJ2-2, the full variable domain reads DAMVIQNPRYQVTQFGKPVTLSCSQTLNHNVMYWYQQKSSQAPKLLFHYYDKDFNNEADTPDNFQSRRPNTSFCFLDIRSPGLGDTAMYLCATGGLAGPLGNTGELFFGEGSRLTVL.

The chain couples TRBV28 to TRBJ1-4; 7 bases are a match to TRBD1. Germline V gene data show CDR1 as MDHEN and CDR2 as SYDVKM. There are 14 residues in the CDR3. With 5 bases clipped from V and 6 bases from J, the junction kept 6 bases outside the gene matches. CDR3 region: CASSVPGQYEKLFF. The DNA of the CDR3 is TGTGCCAGCAGTGTCCCGGGACAGTATGAAAAACTGTTTTTT. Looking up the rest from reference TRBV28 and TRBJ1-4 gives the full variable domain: DVKVTQSSRYLVKRTGEKVFLECVQDMDHENMFWYRQDPGLGLRLIYFSYDVKMKEKGDIPEGYSVSREKKERFSLILESASTNQTSMYLCASSVPGQYEKLFFGSGTQLSVL.